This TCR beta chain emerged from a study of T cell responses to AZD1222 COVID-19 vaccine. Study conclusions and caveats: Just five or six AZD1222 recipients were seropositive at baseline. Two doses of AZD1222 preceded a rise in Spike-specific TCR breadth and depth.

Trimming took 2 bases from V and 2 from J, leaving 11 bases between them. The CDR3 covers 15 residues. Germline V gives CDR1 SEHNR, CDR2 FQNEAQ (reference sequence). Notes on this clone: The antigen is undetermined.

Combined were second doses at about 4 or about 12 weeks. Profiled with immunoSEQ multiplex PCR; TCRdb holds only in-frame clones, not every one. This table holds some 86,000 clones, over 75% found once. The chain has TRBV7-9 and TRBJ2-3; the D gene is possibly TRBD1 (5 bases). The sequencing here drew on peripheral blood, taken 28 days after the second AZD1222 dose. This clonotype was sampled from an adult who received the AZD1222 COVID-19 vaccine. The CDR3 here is CASSLRTTLTDTQYF. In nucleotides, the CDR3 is TGTGCCAGCAGCTTACGGACAACCCTCACAGATACGCAGTATTTT.